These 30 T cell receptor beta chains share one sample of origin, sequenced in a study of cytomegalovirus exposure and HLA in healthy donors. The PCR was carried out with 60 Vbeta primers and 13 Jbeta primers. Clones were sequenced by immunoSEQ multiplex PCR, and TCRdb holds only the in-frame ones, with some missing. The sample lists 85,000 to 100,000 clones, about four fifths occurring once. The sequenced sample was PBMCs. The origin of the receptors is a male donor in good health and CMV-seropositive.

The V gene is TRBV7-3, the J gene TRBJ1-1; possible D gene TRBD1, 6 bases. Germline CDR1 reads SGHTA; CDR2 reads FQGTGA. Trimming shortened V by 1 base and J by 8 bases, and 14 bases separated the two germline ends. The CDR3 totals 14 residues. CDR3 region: CASSLMGAGQEAFF. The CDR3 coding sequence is TGTGCCAGCAGCTTAATGGGGGCAGGGCAAGAAGCTTTCTTT.

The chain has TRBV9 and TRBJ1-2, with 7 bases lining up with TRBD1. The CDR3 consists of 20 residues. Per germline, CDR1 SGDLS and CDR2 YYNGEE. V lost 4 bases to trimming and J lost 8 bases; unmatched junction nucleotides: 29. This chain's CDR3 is CASSSLPGGQTTSMGLGYTF. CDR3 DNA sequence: TGTGCCAGCAGCTCCCTACCCGGGGGACAGACAACATCTATGGGTCTCGGCTACACCTTC.

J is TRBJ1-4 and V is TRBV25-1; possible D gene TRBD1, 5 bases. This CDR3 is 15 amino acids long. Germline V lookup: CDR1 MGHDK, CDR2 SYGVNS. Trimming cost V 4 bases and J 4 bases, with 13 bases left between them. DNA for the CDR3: TGTGCCAGCAGTGGTGGGGCGCGATATAATGAAAAACTGTTTTTT. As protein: CASSGGARYNEKLFF. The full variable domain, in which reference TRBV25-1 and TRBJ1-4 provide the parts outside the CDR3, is EADIYQTPRYLVIGTGKKITLECSQTMGHDKMYWYQQDPGMELHLIHYSYGVNSTEKGDLSSESTVSRIRTEHFPLTLESARPSHTSQYLCASSGGARYNEKLFFGSGTQLSVL.

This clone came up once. In DNA, the CDR3 is TGCGCCAGCAGCCAAGGGAGGGTCTCCTACGAGCAGTACTTC. It encodes CASSQGRVSYEQYF. V and J are TRBV4-1 and TRBJ2-7, with D perhaps matching TRBD2 (6 bases). The V gene lost 1 base and the J gene lost 0 bases, with 7 bases spanning the gap. The CDR3 consists of 14 residues. Germline values: CDR1 MGHRA, CDR2 YSYEKL.

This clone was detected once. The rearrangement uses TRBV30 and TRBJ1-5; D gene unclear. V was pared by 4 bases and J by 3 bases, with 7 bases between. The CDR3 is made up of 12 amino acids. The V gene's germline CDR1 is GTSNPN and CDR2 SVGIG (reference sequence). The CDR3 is CAWNRVNQPQHF. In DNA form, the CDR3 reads TGTGCCTGGAATAGAGTCAATCAGCCCCAGCATTTT.

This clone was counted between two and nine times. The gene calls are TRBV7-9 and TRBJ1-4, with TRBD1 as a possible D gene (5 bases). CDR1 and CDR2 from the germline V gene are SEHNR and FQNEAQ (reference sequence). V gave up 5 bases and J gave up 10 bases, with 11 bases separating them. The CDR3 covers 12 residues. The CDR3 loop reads CASSPAGLKLFF. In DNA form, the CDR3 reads TGTGCCAGCAGCCCGGCGGGACTAAAACTGTTTTTT.

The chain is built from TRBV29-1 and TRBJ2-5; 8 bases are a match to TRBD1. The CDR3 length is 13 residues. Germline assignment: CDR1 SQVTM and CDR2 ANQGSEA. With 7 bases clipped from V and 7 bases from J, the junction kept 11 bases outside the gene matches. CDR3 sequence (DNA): TGCAGCGCGATGACAGGGGATACCGGGACCCAGTACTTC. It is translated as CSAMTGDTGTQYF.

The CDR3 DNA reads as TGTGCCAGCAGCTTAGTAGGAGGGAACACCGGGGAGCTGTTTTTT. Translating it yields CASSLVGGNTGELFF. The chain combines TRBV11-2 with TRBJ2-2, with D tentatively TRBD2 (5 bases). The CDR3 is 15 amino acids. Between the trimmed V and J ends, which lost 1 base and 1 base, there was a span of 7 bases. Germline V lookup: CDR1 SGHAT, CDR2 FQNNGV.

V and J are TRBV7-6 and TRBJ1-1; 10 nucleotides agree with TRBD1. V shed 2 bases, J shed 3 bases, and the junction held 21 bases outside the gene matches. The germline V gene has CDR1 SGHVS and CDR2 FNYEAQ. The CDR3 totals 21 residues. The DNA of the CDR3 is TGTGCCAGCAGCTTATCAGGGGGATATTTTGGACAGGGGGATTACCACACTGAAGCTTTCTTT. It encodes CASSLSGGYFGQGDYHTEAFF.

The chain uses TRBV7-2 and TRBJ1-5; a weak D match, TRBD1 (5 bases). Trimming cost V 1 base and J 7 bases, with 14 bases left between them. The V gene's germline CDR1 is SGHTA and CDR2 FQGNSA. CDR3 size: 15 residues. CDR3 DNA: TGTGCCAGCAGCTTAGAAAGGGGTCCAATCCAGCCCCAGCATTTT. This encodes CASSLERGPIQPQHF.

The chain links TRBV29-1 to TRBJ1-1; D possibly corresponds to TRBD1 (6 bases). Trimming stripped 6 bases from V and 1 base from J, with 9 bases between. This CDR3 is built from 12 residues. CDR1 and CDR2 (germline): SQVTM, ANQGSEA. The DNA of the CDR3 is TGCAGCGTGACGGGACAGAACACTGAAGCTTTCTTT. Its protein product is CSVTGQNTEAFF.

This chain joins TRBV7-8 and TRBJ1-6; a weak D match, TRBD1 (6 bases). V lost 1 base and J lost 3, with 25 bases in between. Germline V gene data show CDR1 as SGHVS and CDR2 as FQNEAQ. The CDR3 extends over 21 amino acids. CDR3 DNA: TGTGCCAGCAGCTTAGTGGTAAGAAGGACAGAACCCTCGGGCTATAATTCACCCCTCCACTTT. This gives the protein CASSLVVRRTEPSGYNSPLHF.

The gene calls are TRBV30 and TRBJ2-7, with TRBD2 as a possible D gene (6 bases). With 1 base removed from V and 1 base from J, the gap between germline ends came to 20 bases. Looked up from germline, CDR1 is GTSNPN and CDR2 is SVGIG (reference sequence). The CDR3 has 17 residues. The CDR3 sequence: CAWSGVGGGVTSYEQYF. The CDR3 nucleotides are TGTGCCTGGAGTGGGGTAGGAGGCGGGGTGACTTCCTACGAGCAGTACTTC.

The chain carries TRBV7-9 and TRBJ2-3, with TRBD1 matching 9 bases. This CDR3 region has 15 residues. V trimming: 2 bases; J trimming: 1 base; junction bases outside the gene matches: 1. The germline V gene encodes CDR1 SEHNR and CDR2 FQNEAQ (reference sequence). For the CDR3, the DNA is TGTGCCAGCAGCTTAAGGACAGGGGGCACAGATACGCAGTATTTT. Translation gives CASSLRTGGTDTQYF.

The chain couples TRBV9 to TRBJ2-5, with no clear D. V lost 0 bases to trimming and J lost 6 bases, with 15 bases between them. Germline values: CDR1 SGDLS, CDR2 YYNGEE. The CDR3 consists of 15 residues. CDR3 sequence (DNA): TGTGCCAGCAGCGTAGATGGTGGAGCGCGGAAGACCCAGTACTTC. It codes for CASSVDGGARKTQYF.

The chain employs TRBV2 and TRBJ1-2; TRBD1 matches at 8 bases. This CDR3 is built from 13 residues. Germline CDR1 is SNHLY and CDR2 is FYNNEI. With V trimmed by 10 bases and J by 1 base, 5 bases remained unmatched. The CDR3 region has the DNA TGTGCCATTGGACAGGGAAGTAACTATGGCTACACCTTC. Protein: CAIGQGSNYGYTF.

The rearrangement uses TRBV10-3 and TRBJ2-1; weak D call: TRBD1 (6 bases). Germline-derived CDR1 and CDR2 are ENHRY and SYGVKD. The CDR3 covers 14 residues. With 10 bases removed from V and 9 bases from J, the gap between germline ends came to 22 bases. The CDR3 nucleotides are TGTGCCACTTCTCTGGACAGCAACTTCGGTGAGCAGTTCTTC. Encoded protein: CATSLDSNFGEQFF.

Here the CDR3 DNA reads TGTGCCAGCAGCTTCCCCCTGAGGCAGGGTAAGGATGAAGCTTTCTTT. Translation gives CASSFPLRQGKDEAFF. The chain combines TRBV7-9 with TRBJ1-1; possibly TRBD1 for D (5 bases). V was clipped by 3 bases and J by 7 bases, with 21 bases between them. The CDR3 has 16 residues. CDR1 and CDR2 (germline): SEHNR, FQNEAQ (reference sequence).

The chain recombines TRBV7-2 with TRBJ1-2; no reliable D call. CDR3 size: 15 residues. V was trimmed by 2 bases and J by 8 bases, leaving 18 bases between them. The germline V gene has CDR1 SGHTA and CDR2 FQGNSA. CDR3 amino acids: CASSLLAIPERGYTF. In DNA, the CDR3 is TGTGCCAGCAGCTTATTAGCGATCCCGGAACGCGGCTACACCTTC.

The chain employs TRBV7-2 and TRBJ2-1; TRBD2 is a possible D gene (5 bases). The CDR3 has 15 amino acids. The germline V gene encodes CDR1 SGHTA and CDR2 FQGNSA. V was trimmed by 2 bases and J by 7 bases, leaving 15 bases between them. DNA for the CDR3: TGTGCCAGCAGCTTATTTACAGTGGGAGTAAATGAGCAGTTCTTC. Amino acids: CASSLFTVGVNEQFF.

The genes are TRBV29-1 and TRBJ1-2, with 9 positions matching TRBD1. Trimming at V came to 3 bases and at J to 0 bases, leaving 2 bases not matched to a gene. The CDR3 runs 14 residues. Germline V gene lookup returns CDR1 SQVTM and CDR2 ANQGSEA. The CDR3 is CSVEGQGTNYGYTF. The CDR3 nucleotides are TGCAGCGTTGAGGGACAGGGAACTAACTATGGCTACACCTTC.

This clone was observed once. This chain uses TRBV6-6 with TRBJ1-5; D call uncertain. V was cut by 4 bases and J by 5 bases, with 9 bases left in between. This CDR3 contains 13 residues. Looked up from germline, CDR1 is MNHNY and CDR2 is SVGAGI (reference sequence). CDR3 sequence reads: CASSLTSDQPQHF. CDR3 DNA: TGTGCCAGCAGTTTAACAAGCGATCAGCCCCAGCATTTT.

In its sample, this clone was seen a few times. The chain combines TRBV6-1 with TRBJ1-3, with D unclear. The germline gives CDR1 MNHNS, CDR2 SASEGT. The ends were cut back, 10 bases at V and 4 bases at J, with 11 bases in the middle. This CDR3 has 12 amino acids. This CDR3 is CATLTGGNTIYF. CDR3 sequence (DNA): TGTGCCACCCTGACGGGGGGAAACACCATATATTTT.

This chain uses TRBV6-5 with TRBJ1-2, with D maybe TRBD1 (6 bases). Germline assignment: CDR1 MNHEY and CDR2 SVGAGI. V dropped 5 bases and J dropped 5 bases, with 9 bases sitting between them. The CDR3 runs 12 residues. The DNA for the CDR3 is TGTGCCAGCAGTACAGGGCGGTATGGCTACACCTTC. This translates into CASSTGRYGYTF.

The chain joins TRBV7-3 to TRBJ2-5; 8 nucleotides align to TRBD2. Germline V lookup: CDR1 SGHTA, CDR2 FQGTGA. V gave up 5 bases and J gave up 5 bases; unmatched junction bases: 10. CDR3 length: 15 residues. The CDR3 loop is CASSQSGGILETQYF. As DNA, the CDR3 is TGTGCCAGCAGCCAGAGCGGGGGAATTTTGGAGACCCAGTACTTC.

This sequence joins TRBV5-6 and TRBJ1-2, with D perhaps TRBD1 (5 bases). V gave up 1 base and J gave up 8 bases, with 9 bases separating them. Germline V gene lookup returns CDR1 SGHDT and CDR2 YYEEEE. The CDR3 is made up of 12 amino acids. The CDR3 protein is CASSLRGTGYTF. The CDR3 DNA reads TGTGCCAGCAGCTTGCGGGGGACCGGCTACACCTTC.

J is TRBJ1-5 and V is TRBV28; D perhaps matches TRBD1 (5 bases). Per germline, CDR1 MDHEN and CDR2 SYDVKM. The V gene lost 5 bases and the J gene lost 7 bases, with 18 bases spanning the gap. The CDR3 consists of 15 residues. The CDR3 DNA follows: TGTGCCAGCAGTCCCGGAGGGGAAGGGAGGCAGCCCCAGCATTTT. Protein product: CASSPGGEGRQPQHF.

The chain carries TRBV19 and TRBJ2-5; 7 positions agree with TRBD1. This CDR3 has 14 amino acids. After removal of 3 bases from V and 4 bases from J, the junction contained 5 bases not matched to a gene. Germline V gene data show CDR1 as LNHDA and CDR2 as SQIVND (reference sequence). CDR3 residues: CASSIRQGGETQYF. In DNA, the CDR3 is TGTGCCAGTAGTATCAGACAGGGCGGAGAGACCCAGTACTTC.

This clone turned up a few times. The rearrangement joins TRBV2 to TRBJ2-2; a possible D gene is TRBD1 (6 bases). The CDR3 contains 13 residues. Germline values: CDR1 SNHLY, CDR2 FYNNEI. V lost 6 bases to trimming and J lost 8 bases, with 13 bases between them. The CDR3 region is CASSTGFPGELFF. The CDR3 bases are TGTGCCAGCAGCACAGGGTTTCCGGGGGAGCTGTTTTTT.

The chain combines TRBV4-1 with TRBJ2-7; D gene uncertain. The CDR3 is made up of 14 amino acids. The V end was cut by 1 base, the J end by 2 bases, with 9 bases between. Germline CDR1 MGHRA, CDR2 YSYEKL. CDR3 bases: TGCGCCAGCAGCCAAGGGTGGCAGACCTACGAGCAGTACTTC. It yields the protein CASSQGWQTYEQYF.